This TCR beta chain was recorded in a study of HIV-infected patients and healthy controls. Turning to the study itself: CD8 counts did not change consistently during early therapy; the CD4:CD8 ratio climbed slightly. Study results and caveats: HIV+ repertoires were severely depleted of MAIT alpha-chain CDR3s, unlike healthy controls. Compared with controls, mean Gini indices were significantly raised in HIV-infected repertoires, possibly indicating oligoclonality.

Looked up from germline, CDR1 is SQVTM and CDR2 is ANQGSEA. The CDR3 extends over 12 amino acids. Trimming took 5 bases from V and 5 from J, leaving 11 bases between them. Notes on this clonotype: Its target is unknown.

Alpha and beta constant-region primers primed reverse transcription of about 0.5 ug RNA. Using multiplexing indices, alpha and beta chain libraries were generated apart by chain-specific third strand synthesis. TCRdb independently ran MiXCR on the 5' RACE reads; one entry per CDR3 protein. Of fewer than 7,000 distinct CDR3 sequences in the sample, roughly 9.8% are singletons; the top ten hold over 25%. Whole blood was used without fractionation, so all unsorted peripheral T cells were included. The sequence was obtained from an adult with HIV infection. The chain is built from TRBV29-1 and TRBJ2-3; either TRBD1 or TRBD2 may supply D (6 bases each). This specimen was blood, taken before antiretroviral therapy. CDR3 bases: TGCAGCGTTTTACAGGGAGGAGATACGCAGTATTTT. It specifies CSVLQGGDTQYF.